This T cell receptor beta chain came from a study of T cell changes during pregnancy in multiple sclerosis. This table comes from immunoSEQ multiplex PCR, and its TCRdb copy is limited to in-frame clones, with some not included. The table lists about 62,000 clones, 92% of them singletons. The CDR3 extends over 15 amino acids. Germline V gene data show CDR1 as KGHSH and CDR2 as LQKENI. Trimming took off 3 bases at V and 2 bases at J, with 11 bases between the two ends. The chain couples TRBV18 to TRBJ1-5; no clear D gene. This TCR was sampled from a female donor in good health, enrolled as a control in a pregnancy study. Sequencing was performed on peripheral blood, taken in the second trimester of pregnancy. CDR3 in amino acids: CASSPLAGGNQPQHF. The CDR3 nucleotides read TGTGCCAGCTCACCCTTGGCGGGCGGCAATCAGCCCCAGCATTTT.